The rows below give T cell receptor beta chains drawn from one sample of a study of blood T cell repertoires in COVID-19. Libraries were prepared by immunoSEQ multiplex PCR; TCRdb keeps only in-frame clonotypes and omits some of them. This sample has some 230,000 clones, with more than 75% found just once. The sample taken for sequencing was peripheral blood. These TCRs come from a man aged 50 or older who had recovered from COVID-19. CDR3s include the opening cysteine and the closing phenylalanine or tryptophan. D genes are given only for firm matches. Size values are once, few and many counts, or a class for expanded clones, and some rows have none.

size,J,V,D,CDR3,DNA
NA,TRBJ1-2,TRBV27,TRBD1,CASSLKYRGNYGYTF,TGTGCCAGCAGTCTAAAATACAGGGGAAACTATGGCTACACCTTC
NA,TRBJ2-5,TRBV24-1,TRBD2,CATSDSREGPAGTQYF,TGTGCCACCAGTGACTCCCGGGAGGGGCCCGCGGGGACCCAGTACTTC
NA,TRBJ2-3,TRBV5-1,NA,CASSPPSDTQYF,TGCGCCAGCAGCCCTCCCTCAGATACGCAGTATTTT
NA,TRBJ2-1,TRBV6-5,NA,CASSSRGNEQFF,TGTGCCAGCAGTTCGAGGGGGAATGAGCAGTTCTTC
NA,TRBJ2-6,TRBV5-1,NA,CASSFGQSYSGANVLTF,TGCGCCAGCAGCTTCGGACAGTCCTACTCTGGGGCCAACGTCCTGACTTTC
NA,TRBJ2-1,TRBV28,NA,CASSLAPNEQFF,TGTGCCAGCAGTTTGGCTCCCAATGAGCAGTTCTTC
NA,TRBJ2-1,TRBV19,NA,CASTRGGSYNEQFF,TGTGCCAGCACCCGGGGTGGCTCCTACAATGAGCAGTTCTTC
few,TRBJ2-3,TRBV7-9,NA,CASSLRENTDTQYF,TGTGCCAGCAGCTTAAGGGAGAACACAGATACGCAGTATTTT
NA,TRBJ1-1,TRBV28,NA,CASSLRPGGAFF,TGTGCCAGCAGTTTACGGCCCGGCGGGGCTTTCTTT
NA,TRBJ1-6,TRBV28,NA,CASSYETYTRLFSPLHF,TGTGCCAGCAGCTACGAAACATACACGAGGCTGTTTTCACCCCTCCACTTT
NA,TRBJ1-4,TRBV6-1,NA,CASSEQTGSGLMFLFF,TGTGCCAGCAGTGAACAAACGGGGTCCGGTCTGATGTTTCTGTTTTTT
NA,TRBJ2-1,TRBV4-2,NA,CASSPFDNNEQFF,TGTGCCAGCAGCCCTTTCGACAACAATGAGCAGTTCTTC
NA,TRBJ2-7,TRBV30,NA,CAWSVHGLWTGVYEQYF,TGTGCCTGGAGTGTACATGGGTTGTGGACTGGGGTTTACGAGCAGTACTTC
NA,TRBJ2-7,TRBV11-2,TRBD2,CASSPRLAGDYYEQYF,TGTGCCAGCAGCCCAAGACTAGCGGGAGACTACTACGAGCAGTACTTC
NA,TRBJ1-1,TRBV3-1/TRBV3-2,NA,CASSHSGGRGNTEAFF,TGTGCCAGCAGCCATTCGGGTGGGCGGGGGAACACTGAAGCTTTCTTT
NA,TRBJ2-3,TRBV4-2,TRBD2,CASSPSGTSGGADTQYF,TGTGCCAGCAGCCCCTCCGGGACTAGCGGTGGTGCAGATACGCAGTATTTT
NA,TRBJ2-1,TRBV7-9,NA,CASSLRDTSYNEQFF,TGTGCCAGCAGCTTAAGGGACACCTCCTACAATGAGCAGTTCTTC
NA,TRBJ1-2,TRBV7-9,TRBD1,CASSLVVRGDLF,TGTGCCAGCAGCTTAGTCGTCAGGGGGGACCTCTTC
NA,TRBJ2-1,TRBV25-1,TRBD2,CASSEYAGGRNEQFF,TGTGCCAGCAGTGAATATGCGGGAGGAAGGAATGAGCAGTTCTTC
NA,TRBJ2-1,TRBV18,NA,CASSPQGGYNEQFF,TGTGCCAGCTCACCACAGGGCGGGTACAATGAGCAGTTCTTC
NA,TRBJ2-7,TRBV11-2,NA,CASRLSGTYEQYF,TGTGCCAGTCGACTGTCCGGGACCTACGAGCAGTACTTC
few,TRBJ2-7,TRBV5-1,TRBD2,CASSRLSGSSYEQYF,TGCGCCAGCAGCCGGCTAAGCGGGAGCTCCTACGAGCAGTACTTC
NA,TRBJ1-2,TRBV12-3/TRBV12-4,TRBD1,CASQKDRDYGYTF,TGTGCCAGTCAAAAGGACAGGGACTATGGCTACACCTTC
NA,TRBJ2-3,TRBV2,TRBD2,CASFGSATRERDTQYF,TGTGCCAGCTTCGGTTCAGCTACGCGGGAGAGAGATACGCAGTATTTT
many,TRBJ1-2,TRBV30,NA,CASRLYGYTF,TGTGCCTCCCGACTTTATGGCTACACCTTC
NA,TRBJ1-2,TRBV28,TRBD1,CAARGTGLGDYGYTF,TGTGCCGCGCGAGGGACAGGGCTCGGGGACTATGGCTACACCTTC
NA,TRBJ1-6,TRBV5-1,NA,CASSPSTSGDNSPLHF,TGCGCCAGCAGCCCGTCCACGTCAGGGGATAATTCACCCCTCCACTTT
NA,TRBJ2-7,TRBV28,NA,CASRLALSYEQYF,TGTGCCAGCAGACTTGCTCTTTCCTACGAGCAGTACTTC
NA,TRBJ2-7,TRBV27,TRBD1,CASSFLRDRGYEQYF,TGTGCCAGCAGTTTCCTCCGGGACAGAGGATACGAGCAGTACTTC
NA,TRBJ2-1,TRBV5-4,TRBD2,CASSLRTSGRADEQFF,TGTGCCAGCAGCTTGCGGACTAGCGGGAGGGCCGATGAGCAGTTCTTC
NA,TRBJ2-1,TRBV5-5,TRBD1,CASSQNRGNEQFF,TGTGCCAGCAGCCAGAACAGGGGTAATGAGCAGTTCTTC
NA,TRBJ2-7,TRBV2,TRBD2,CASRGTSGRAVEQYF,TGTGCCAGTCGAGGGACTAGCGGGAGGGCGGTCGAGCAGTACTTC
NA,TRBJ1-6,TRBV7-9,TRBD1,CASSDNRGVNSPLHF,TGTGCCAGCAGTGACAACAGGGGGGTAAATTCACCCCTCCACTTT
NA,TRBJ1-1,TRBV5-6,NA,CASSLNRVGPNTEAFF,TGTGCCAGCAGCTTGAACAGGGTGGGCCCGAACACTGAAGCTTTCTTT
NA,TRBJ2-3,TRBV11-1,NA,CASSLDLWASTDTQYF,TGTGCCAGCAGCTTAGACTTGTGGGCTAGCACAGATACGCAGTATTTT
NA,TRBJ1-5,TRBV28,NA,CASTSGYQPQHF,TGTGCCAGCACCTCAGGCTATCAGCCCCAGCATTTT
NA,TRBJ2-7,TRBV18,TRBD2,CASSSRTSGRSSAYEQYF,TGTGCCAGCTCATCCCGGACTAGCGGGAGGAGTAGCGCCTACGAGCAGTACTTC
once,TRBJ2-7,TRBV3-1/TRBV3-2,TRBD2,CASTDTRTSGRVLVF,TGTGCCAGCACCGACACACGGACTAGCGGGAGAGTGTTGGTCTTC
NA,TRBJ1-1,TRBV28,NA,CASSLGRNTEAFF,TGTGCCAGCAGTTTAGGTAGGAACACTGAAGCTTTCTTT
NA,TRBJ1-6,TRBV30,NA,CAWSEGSHNSPLHF,TGTGCCTGGAGCGAGGGTTCCCATAATTCACCCCTCCACTTT